The source of this T cell receptor (beta chain) is a study of T-cell memory formation after mild COVID-19. TCRdb passed the 5' RACE reads through MiXCR, listing each CDR3 protein once. The sample shows 200,000 to 300,000 distinct CDR3 sequences, 16% of them seen only once. V gave up 3 bases and J gave up 6 bases, with 11 bases separating them. Per the germline V gene, CDR1 is SEHNR and CDR2 is FQNEAQ (reference sequence). The CDR3 is 13 residues long. This clonotype was counted only a few times. The genes are TRBV7-9 and TRBJ1-1; D is possibly TRBD1 (5 bases). The sequence was collected from a man aged 18 to 30 who had mild COVID-19 (a few samples of this study predate the infection). Cell type and time point are not known. The source material was PBMCs or a T cell subset sorted from them (not recorded which). CDR3 region: CASSFGGSPEAFF. The CDR3 region has the DNA TGTGCCAGCAGCTTTGGGGGGAGCCCTGAAGCTTTCTTT.